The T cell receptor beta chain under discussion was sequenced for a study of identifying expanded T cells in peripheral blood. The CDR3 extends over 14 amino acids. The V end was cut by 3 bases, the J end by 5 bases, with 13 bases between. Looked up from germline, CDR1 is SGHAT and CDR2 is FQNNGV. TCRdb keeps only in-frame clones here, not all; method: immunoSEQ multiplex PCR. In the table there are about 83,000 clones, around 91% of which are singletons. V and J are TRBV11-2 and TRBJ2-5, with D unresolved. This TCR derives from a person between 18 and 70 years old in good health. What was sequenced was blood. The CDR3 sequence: CASSFKAYQETQYF. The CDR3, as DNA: TGTGCCAGCAGCTTTAAGGCCTATCAGGAGACCCAGTACTTC. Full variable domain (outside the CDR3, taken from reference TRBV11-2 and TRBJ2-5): EAGVAQSPRYKIIEKRQSVAFWCNPISGHATLYWYQQILGQGPKLLIQFQNNGVVDDSQLPKDRFSAERLKGVDSTLKIQPAKLEDSAVYLCASSFKAYQETQYFGPGTRLLVL.